This T cell receptor (beta chain) stems from a study of OX40 agonist ivuxolimab in advanced cancers. At the level of the study: At doses from 0.01 to 10 mg/kg, patients were given intravenous ivuxolimab every 2 weeks. Partial response was recorded in three patients: one hepatocellular carcinoma and two cutaneous melanoma cases.

Profiling relied on immunoSEQ multiplex PCR, and the TCRdb table lists in-frame clones only, not all of them. Altogether roughly 64,000 clones are present, roughly 89% being singletons, with the ten largest covering roughly 0.79%. The trim removed 4 bases at V and 1 base at J, leaving 2 bases unmatched. From germline, CDR1 is SEHNR and CDR2 FQNEAQ (reference sequence). The CDR3 runs 14 residues. The clonotype was recovered from an adult with an advanced solid tumor such as melanoma, head and neck, liver or kidney cancer. This specimen was CD4+ or CD8+ T cells sorted from blood, taken in a trial of the OX40 agonist ivuxolimab. The chain combines TRBV7-9 with TRBJ1-1, with 8 bases matching TRBD1. This CDR3 is CASSSGQGNTEAFF. DNA for the CDR3: TGTGCCAGCAGCTCAGGACAGGGGAACACTGAAGCTTTCTTT. Drawing the rest from reference TRBV7-9 and TRBJ1-1, the complete variable domain is DTGVSQNPRHKITKRGQNVTFRCDPISEHNRLYWYRQTLGQGPEFLTYFQNEAQLEKSRLLSDRFSAERPKGSFSTLEIQRTEQGDSAMYLCASSSGQGNTEAFFGQGTRLTVV.